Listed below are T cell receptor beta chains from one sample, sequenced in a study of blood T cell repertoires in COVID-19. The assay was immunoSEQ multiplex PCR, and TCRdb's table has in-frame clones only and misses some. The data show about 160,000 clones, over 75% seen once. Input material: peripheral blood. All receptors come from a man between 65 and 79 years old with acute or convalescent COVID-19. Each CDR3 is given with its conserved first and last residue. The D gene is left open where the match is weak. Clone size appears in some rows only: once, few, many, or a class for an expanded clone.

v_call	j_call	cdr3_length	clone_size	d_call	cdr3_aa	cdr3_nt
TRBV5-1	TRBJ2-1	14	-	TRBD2	CASRTSGRDNEQFF	TGCGCCAGCAGGACTAGCGGGAGAGACAATGAGCAGTTCTTC
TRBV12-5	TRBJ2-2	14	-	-	CASGSMSGNGELFF	TGTGCTAGTGGTTCGATGAGCGGTAACGGGGAGCTGTTTTTT
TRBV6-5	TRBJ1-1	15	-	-	CASSYSGRAQQEAFF	TGTGCCAGCAGTTACTCGGGCAGGGCCCAGCAGGAGGCTTTCTTT
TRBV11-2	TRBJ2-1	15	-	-	CASSLDQRSYNEQFF	TGTGCCAGCAGCTTAGACCAGCGCTCCTACAATGAGCAGTTCTTC
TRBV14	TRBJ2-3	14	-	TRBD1	CASSPGGATDTQYF	TGTGCCAGCAGCCCAGGGGGCGCGACAGATACGCAGTATTTT
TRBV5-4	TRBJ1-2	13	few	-	CASSLGGNYGYTF	TGTGCCAGCAGCTTGGGCGGGAACTATGGCTACACCTTC
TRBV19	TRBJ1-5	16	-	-	CASSNVGGFGNQPQHF	TGTGCCAGTAGTAATGTAGGGGGATTCGGCAATCAGCCCCAGCATTTT
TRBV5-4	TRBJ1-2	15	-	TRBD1	CASRAGTESNYGYTF	TGTGCCAGCAGGGCCGGGACAGAGAGTAACTATGGCTACACCTTC
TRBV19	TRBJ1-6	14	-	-	CASSKQGNNSPLHF	TGTGCCAGTAGTAAACAGGGAAATAATTCACCCCTCCACTTT
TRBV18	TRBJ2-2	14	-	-	CASSPLSEGGELFF	TGTGCCAGCTCACCGCTGTCAGAGGGCGGGGAGCTGTTTTTT
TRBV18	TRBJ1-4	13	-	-	CASSSRGREKLFF	TGTGCCAGCTCCTCCCGCGGAAGGGAAAAACTGTTTTTT
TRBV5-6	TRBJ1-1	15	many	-	CASSSPVELDTEAFF	TGTGCCAGCAGCTCCCCCGTCGAACTTGACACTGAAGCTTTCTTT
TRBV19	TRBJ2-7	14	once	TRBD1	CASSMVQGAYEQYF	TGTGCCAGTAGTATGGTCCAGGGGGCCTACGAGCAGTACTTC
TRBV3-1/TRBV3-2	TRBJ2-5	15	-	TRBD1	CASNHGQGLQETQYF	TGTGCCAGCAACCACGGACAGGGGCTACAAGAGACCCAGTACTTC
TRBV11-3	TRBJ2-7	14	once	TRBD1	CASSSGTGGDEQYF	TGTGCCAGCAGCTCCGGGACAGGAGGCGACGAGCAGTACTTC
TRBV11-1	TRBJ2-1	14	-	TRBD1	CASSYRGNYNEQFF	TGTGCCAGCAGCTACAGGGGTAACTACAATGAGCAGTTCTTC
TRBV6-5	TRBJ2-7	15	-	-	CASFQGWQISYEQYF	TGTGCCAGCTTCCAGGGGTGGCAAATCTCCTACGAGCAGTACTTC
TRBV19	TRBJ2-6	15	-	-	CASRDRSSGANVLTF	TGTGCCAGTAGGGATAGGAGCTCTGGGGCCAACGTCCTGACTTTC
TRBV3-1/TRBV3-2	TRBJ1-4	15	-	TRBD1	CASSQGDSGDEKLFF	TGTGCCAGCAGCCAAGGGGACAGCGGTGACGAAAAACTGTTTTTT
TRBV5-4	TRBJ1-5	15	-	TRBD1	CASSLQDRGAQPQHF	TGTGCCAGCAGCTTGCAGGACAGGGGGGCTCAGCCCCAGCATTTT
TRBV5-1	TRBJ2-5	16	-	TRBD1	CASSLGDRGRGETQYF	TGCGCCAGCAGCTTGGGGGACAGGGGGAGAGGAGAGACCCAGTACTTC
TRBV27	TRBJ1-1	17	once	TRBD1	CASSLFGQGARDTEAFF	TGTGCCAGCAGTTTATTTGGGCAGGGGGCTAGAGACACTGAAGCTTTCTTT
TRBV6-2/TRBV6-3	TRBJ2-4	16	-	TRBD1	CASSYATGGTKNIQYF	TGTGCCAGCAGTTATGCGACAGGGGGGACCAAAAACATTCAGTACTTC
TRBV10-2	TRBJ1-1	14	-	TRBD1	CAGKRGPKDTEAFF	TGCGCCGGTAAGAGGGGGCCGAAGGACACTGAAGCTTTCTTT
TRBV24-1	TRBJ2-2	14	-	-	CATRESRGTGELFF	TGTGCCACCCGAGAATCCAGAGGGACCGGGGAGCTGTTTTTT
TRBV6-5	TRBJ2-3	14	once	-	CASSYTTSPDTQYF	TGTGCCAGCAGTTACACCACATCCCCGGATACGCAGTATTTT
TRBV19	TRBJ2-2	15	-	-	CASRTGQTNTLELFF	TGTGCCAGTAGAACCGGACAGACGAACACATTGGAGCTGTTTTTT
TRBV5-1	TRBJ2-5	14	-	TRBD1	CASRPDRVGETQYF	TGCGCCAGTAGACCGGACAGGGTTGGGGAGACCCAGTACTTC
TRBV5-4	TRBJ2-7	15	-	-	CASSLEVGHSYEQYF	TGTGCCAGCAGCTTGGAGGTGGGGCACTCCTACGAGCAGTACTTC
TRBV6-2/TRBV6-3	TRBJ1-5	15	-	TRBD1	CASSYRQGGGQPQHF	TGTGCCAGCAGTTACAGACAGGGTGGGGGTCAGCCCCAGCATTTT